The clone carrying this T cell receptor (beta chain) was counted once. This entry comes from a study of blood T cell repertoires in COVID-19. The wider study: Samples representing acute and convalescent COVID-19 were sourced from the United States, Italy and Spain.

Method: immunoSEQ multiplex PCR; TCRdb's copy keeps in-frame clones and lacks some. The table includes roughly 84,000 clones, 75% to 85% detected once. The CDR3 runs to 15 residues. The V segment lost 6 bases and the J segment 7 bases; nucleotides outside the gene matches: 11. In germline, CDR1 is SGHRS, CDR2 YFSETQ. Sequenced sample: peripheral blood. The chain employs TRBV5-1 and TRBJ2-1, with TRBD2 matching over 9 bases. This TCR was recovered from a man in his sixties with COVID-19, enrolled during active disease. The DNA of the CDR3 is TGCGCCAGCACCCCTCTCTCTAGCGGGGAAAATGAGCAGTTCTTC. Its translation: CASTPLSSGENEQFF.